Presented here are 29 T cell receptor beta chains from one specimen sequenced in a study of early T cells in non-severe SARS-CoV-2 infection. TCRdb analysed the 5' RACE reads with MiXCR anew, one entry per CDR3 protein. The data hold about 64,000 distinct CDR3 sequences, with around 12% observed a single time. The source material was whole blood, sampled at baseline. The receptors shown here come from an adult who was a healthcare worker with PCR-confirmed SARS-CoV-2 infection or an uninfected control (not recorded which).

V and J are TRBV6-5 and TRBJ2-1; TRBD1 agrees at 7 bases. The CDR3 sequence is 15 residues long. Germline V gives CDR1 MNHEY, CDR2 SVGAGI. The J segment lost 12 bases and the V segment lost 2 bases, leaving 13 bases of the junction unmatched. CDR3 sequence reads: CASSYTRTGGAGQFF. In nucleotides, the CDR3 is TGTGCCAGCAGTTACACCAGGACAGGAGGCGCAGGGCAGTTCTTC.

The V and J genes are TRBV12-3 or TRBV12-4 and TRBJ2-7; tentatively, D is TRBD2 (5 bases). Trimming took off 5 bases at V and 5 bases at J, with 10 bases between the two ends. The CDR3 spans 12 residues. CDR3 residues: CASSLGADEQYF. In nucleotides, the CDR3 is TGTGCCAGCAGTCTAGGAGCGGACGAGCAGTACTTC.

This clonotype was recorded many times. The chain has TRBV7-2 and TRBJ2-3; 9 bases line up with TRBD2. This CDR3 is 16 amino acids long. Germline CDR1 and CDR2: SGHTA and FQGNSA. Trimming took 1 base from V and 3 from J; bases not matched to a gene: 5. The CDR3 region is CASSLVGLASTDTQYF. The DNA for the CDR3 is TGTGCCAGCAGCTTAGTAGGACTAGCGAGTACAGATACGCAGTATTTT.

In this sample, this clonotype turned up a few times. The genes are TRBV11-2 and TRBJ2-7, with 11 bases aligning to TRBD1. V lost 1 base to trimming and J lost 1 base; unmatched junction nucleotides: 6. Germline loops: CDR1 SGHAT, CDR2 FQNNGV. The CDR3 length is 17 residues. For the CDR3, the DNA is TGTGCCAGCAGCTTAGGTTGGACAGGGGGCGCTTCCTACGAGCAGTACTTC. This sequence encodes CASSLGWTGGASYEQYF.

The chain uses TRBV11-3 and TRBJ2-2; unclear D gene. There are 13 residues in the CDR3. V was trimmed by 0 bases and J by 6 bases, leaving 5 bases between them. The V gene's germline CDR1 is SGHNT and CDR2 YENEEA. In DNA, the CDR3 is TGTGCCAGCAGCTTAGATCTTGCCGGGGAGCTGTTTTTT. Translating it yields CASSLDLAGELFF. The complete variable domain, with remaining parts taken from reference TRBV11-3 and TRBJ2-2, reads EAGVVQSPRYKIIEKKQPVAFWCNPISGHNTLYWYLQNLGQGPELLIRYENEEAVDDSQLPKDRFSAERLKGVDSTLKIQPAELGDSAVYLCASSLDLAGELFFGEGSRLTVL.

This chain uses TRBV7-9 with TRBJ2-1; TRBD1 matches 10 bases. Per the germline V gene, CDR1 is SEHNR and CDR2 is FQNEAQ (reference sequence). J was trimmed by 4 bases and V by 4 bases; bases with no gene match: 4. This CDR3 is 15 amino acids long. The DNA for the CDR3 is TGTGCCAGCAGCTACGGACAGGGGGTTTACAATGAGCAGTTCTTC. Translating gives CASSYGQGVYNEQFF.

In DNA form, the CDR3 reads TGTGCCAGCTGTCGGGAGGACAAAGATACGCAGTATTTT. Protein: CASCREDKDTQYF. This sequence joins TRBV7-9 and TRBJ2-3; 7 bases match TRBD2. The germline V gene has CDR1 SEHNR and CDR2 FQNEAQ (reference sequence). The CDR3 sequence is 13 residues long. V was pared by 8 bases and J by 5 bases, with 7 bases of the junction left unmatched.

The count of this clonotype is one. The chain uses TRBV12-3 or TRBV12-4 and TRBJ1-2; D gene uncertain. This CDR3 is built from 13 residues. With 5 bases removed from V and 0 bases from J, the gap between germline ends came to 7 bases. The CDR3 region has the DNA TGTGCCAGCAGTCAGGATACTAACTATGGCTACACCTTC. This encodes CASSQDTNYGYTF.

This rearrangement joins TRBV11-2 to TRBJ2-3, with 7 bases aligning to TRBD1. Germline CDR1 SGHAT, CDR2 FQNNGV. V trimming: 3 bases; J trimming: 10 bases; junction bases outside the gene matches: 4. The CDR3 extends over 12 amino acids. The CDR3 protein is CASSLGDRPQYF. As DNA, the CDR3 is TGTGCCAGCAGCTTGGGGGACAGACCGCAGTATTTT.

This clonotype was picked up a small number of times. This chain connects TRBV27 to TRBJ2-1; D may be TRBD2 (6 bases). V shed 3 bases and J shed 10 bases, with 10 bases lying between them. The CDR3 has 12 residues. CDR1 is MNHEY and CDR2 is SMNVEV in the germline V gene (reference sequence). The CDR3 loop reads CASSFQEGEQFF. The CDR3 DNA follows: TGTGCCAGCAGTTTCCAGGAGGGGGAGCAGTTCTTC.

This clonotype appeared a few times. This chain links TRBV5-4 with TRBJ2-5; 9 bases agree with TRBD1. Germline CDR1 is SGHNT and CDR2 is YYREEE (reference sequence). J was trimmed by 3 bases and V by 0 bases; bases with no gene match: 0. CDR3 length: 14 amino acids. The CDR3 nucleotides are TGTGCCAGCAGCTTGGGGGACAGGGAAGAGACCCAGTACTTC. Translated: CASSLGDREETQYF.

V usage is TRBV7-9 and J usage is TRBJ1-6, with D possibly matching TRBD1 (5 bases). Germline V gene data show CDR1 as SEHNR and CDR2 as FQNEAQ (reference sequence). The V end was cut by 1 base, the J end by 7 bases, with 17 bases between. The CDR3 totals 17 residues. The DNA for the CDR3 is TGTGCCAGCAGCTTAGTAGGGACCACCAGAGAAAATTCACCCCTCCACTTT. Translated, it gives CASSLVGTTRENSPLHF.

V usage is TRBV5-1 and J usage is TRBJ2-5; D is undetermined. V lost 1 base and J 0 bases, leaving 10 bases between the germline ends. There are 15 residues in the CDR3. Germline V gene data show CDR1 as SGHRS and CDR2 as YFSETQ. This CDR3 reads CASSLYHIYQETQYF. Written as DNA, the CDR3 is TGCGCCAGCAGCTTGTATCACATCTACCAAGAGACCCAGTACTTC.

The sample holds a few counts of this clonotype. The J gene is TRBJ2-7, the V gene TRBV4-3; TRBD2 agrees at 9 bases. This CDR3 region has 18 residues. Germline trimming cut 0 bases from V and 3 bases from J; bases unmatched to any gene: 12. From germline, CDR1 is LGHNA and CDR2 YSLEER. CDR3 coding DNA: TGCGCCAGCAGCCAAGATGCGATTAGCGGGAGTTCAATCTACGAGCAGTACTTC. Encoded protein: CASSQDAISGSSIYEQYF.

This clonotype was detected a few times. CDR3 coding DNA: TGCAGTGCCGGACTACGCGCAGATACGCAGTATTTT. Translation: CSAGLRADTQYF. The chain joins TRBV20-1 to TRBJ2-3; possibly TRBD2 for D (6 bases). The CDR3 runs to 12 residues. Germline-derived CDR1 and CDR2 are DFQATT and SNEGSKA (reference sequence). Between the trimmed V and J ends, which lost 6 bases and 4 bases, there was a span of 11 bases.

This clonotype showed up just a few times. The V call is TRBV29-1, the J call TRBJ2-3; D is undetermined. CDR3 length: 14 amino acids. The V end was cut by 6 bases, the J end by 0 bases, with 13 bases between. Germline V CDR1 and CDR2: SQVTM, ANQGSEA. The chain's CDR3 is CSVGRRLSTDTQYF. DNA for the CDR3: TGCAGCGTCGGACGGCGGCTAAGCACAGATACGCAGTATTTT.

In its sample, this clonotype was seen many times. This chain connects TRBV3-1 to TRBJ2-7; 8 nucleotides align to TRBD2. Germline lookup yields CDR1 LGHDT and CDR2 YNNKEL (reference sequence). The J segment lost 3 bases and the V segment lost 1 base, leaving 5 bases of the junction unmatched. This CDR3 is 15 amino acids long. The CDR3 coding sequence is TGTGCCAGCAGCCAAGCTGGACTAGCCGACTACGAGCAGTACTTC. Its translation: CASSQAGLADYEQYF.

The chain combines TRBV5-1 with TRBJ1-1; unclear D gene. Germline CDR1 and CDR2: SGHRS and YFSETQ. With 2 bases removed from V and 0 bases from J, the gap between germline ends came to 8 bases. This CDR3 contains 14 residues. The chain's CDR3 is CASSLLSLNTEAFF. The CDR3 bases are TGCGCCAGCAGCTTATTGTCACTGAACACTGAAGCTTTCTTT.

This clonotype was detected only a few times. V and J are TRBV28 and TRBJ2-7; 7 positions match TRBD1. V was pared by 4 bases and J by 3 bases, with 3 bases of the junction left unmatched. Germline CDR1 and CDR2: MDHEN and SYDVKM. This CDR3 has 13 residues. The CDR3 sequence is CASSSTGFYEQYF. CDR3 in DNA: TGTGCCAGCAGTTCGACAGGGTTCTACGAGCAGTACTTC.

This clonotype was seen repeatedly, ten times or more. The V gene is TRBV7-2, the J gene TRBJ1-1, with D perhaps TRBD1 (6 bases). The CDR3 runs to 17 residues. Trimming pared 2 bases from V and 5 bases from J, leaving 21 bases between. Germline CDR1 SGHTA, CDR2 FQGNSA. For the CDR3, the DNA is TGTGCCAGCAGCTTACGCCAGGACAGTCGAGGTATTACTGAAGCTTTCTTT. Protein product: CASSLRQDSRGITEAFF.

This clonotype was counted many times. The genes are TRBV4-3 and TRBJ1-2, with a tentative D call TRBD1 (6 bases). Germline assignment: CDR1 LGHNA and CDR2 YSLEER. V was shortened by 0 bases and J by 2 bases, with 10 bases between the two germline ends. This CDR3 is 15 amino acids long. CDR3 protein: CASSQDRQGNYGYTF. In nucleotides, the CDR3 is TGCGCCAGCAGCCAAGATCGCCAGGGGAACTATGGCTACACCTTC.

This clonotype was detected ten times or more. The CDR3 region is CASSAGRTYEQYF. The CDR3 DNA reads TGTGCCAGCAGCGCGGGACGAACCTACGAGCAGTACTTC. This chain connects TRBV11-2 to TRBJ2-7; possible D gene TRBD2, 6 bases. The CDR3 contains 13 residues. V lost 5 bases and J 2 bases, leaving 10 bases between the germline ends. Looked up from germline, CDR1 is SGHAT and CDR2 is FQNNGV.

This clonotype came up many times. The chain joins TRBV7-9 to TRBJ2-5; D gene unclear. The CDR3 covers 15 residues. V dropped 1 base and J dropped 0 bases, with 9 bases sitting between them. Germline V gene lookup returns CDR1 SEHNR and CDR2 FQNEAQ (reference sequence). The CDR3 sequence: CASSLVVGYQETQYF. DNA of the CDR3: TGTGCCAGCAGCTTAGTTGTCGGGTACCAAGAGACCCAGTACTTC.

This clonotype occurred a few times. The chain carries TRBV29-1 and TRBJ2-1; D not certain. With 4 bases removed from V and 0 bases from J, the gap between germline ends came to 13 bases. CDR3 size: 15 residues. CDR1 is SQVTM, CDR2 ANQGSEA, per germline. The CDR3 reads CSVVGLSSSYNEQFF. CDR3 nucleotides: TGCAGCGTTGTAGGGCTTTCCTCCTCCTACAATGAGCAGTTCTTC.

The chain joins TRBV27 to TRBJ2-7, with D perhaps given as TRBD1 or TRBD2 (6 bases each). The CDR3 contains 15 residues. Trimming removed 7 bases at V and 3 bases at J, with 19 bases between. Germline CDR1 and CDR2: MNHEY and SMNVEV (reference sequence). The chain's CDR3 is CASTLKGGLVYEQYF. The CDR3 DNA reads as TGTGCCAGCACCCTCAAGGGGGGCCTAGTCTACGAGCAGTACTTC.

CDR3 DNA: TGTGCCAGCAGCTTCTCCCGGGGGGTCACCGGGGAGCTGTTTTTT. Its protein is CASSFSRGVTGELFF. V is TRBV7-6 and J is TRBJ2-2, with TRBD2 identical over 7 bases. The V gene's germline CDR1 is SGHVS and CDR2 FNYEAQ. This CDR3 is built from 15 residues. V was pared by 3 bases and J by 4 bases, with 5 bases of the junction left unmatched. Complete variable domain (other parts from reference TRBV7-6 and TRBJ2-2): GAGVSQSPRYKVTKRGQDVALRCDPISGHVSLYWYRQALGQGPEFLTYFNYEAQQDKSGLPNDRFSAERPEGSISTLTIQRTEQRDSAMYRCASSFSRGVTGELFFGEGSRLTVL.

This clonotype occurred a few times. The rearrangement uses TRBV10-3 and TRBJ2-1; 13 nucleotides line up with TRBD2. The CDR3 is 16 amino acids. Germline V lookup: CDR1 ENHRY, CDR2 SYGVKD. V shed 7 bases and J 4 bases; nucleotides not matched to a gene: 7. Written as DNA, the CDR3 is TGTGCCATCAACGAACCGGGACTAGCGGGATACAATGAGCAGTTCTTC. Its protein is CAINEPGLAGYNEQFF.

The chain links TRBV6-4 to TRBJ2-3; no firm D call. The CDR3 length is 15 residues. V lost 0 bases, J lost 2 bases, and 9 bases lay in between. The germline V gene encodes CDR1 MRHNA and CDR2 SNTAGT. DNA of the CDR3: TGTGCCAGCAGTGACTCGGAAAACCCCACAGATACGCAGTATTTT. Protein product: CASSDSENPTDTQYF.

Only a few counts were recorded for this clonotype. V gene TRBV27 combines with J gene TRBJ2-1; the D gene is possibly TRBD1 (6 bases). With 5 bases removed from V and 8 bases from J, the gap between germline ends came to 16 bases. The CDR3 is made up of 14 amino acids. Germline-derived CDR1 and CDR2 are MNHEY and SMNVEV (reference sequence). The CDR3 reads CASSRRQARDEQFF. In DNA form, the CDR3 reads TGTGCCAGCAGTCGACGACAGGCCAGGGATGAGCAGTTCTTC.